This T cell receptor beta chain stems from a study of blood T cell repertoires in COVID-19. At the level of the study: The United States, Italy and Spain supplied acute and convalescent COVID-19 samples. Sources were T cells, B-cell-depleted T cells, or PBMCs; the material itself was cDNA or gDNA.

Germline V gene sequence: CDR1 SEHNR, CDR2 FQNEAQ (reference sequence). The CDR3 has 14 residues. The V gene lost 6 bases and the J gene lost 1 base, with 11 bases spanning the gap. In the source study's methods: The assay estimated nucleated cells by amplifying reference gene primers. Assay: immunoSEQ multiplex PCR; the TCRdb copy retains only in-frame clones and omits some. V and J calls plus clone size are reproduced from that table; the DNA served to infer D and trimming. Of 350,000 or so clones listed, about nine tenths are singletons. Seattle patients were enrolled during active infection and followed longitudinally.

The specimen sequenced was peripheral blood. The V and J genes are TRBV7-9 and TRBJ2-3; no reliable D call. This sequence was found in a woman aged 55 to 70 with COVID-19, enrolled during active disease. This CDR3 reads CASRPLGRTDTQYF. The CDR3 bases are TGTGCCAGCAGACCCCTCGGTCGCACAGATACGCAGTATTTT.